These 9 T cell receptor beta chains came from one sample sequenced in a study of T cell repertoires in cytomegalovirus infection (dated by TCRdb to between 2018 and 2021). The antigens these receptors bind are not known. Sequencer: Illumina HiSeq 1500. TCRdb's own reprocessing of the public reads used fastp at Q25 and MiXCR and kept productive beta chains. Every CDR3 protein is listed once, alongside the most common genes and DNA of its rows. This sample gives approximately 130,000 distinct CDR3 sequences in total; about 24% of them show up just once. Almost 35% of the sample rests with the top ten. The sequencing input was PBMCs, sequenced either directly or after in vitro stimulation (not recorded which). The receptors come from a human donor in good health (CMV status not recorded). Some clones in this sample may be carry-over from other donors' samples.

A few counts support this clonotype. V usage is TRBV6-6 and J usage is TRBJ2-1; maybe TRBD2 (6 bases). The CDR3 has 17 residues. CDR1 is MNHNY and CDR2 is SVGAGI in the germline V gene (reference sequence). V lost 0 bases, J lost 1 base, and 13 bases lay in between. The CDR3 region has the DNA TGTGCCAGCAGTTACTCGATTGGCGGGGAGTCCTACAATGAGCAGTTCTTC. It codes for CASSYSIGGESYNEQFF.

This clonotype was counted between two and nine times. The chain joins TRBV2 to TRBJ2-2; D not certain. From germline, CDR1 is SNHLY and CDR2 FYNNEI. The CDR3 spans 17 residues. Deletions cut 1 base from V and 7 bases from J, with 19 bases between. CDR3 protein: CASSEVALRPGIGELFF. CDR3 bases: TGTGCCAGCAGTGAAGTAGCTTTGAGACCCGGTATCGGGGAGCTGTTTTTT.

This clonotype was seen more than once but under ten times. The chain uses TRBV12-3 or TRBV12-4 and TRBJ2-3, with TRBD2 matching over 11 bases. CDR3 length equals 18 residues. V lost 3 bases, J lost 0 bases, and 8 bases stayed unmatched. The CDR3 DNA is TGTGCCAGCAGTTTTGCACTAGCGGGAGTAGGGAGCACAGATACGCAGTATTTT. This encodes CASSFALAGVGSTDTQYF.

The chain employs TRBV6-2 or TRBV6-3 and TRBJ1-5, with D unclear. V was clipped by 8 bases and J by 4 bases, with 15 bases between them. This CDR3 contains 14 residues. CDR1 MNHEY and CDR2 SVGEGT come from the germline V gene. The CDR3 DNA follows: TGTGCCAGCGGCGAATGGAATCTTAATCAGCCCCAGCATTTT. Translated, it gives CASGEWNLNQPQHF.

The V gene is TRBV18, the J gene TRBJ2-1, with 7 bases aligning to TRBD1. CDR3 length: 17 amino acids. Trimming cost V 5 bases and J 2 bases; bases outside gene matches: 12. Germline CDR1 and CDR2: KGHSH and LQKENI. In DNA form, the CDR3 reads TGTGCCAGCTCATCGACGCTAGGGGGCCCTGCCTACAATGAGCAGTTCTTC. This translates into CASSSTLGGPAYNEQFF.

The chain is built from TRBV7-6 and TRBJ2-3, with 7 nucleotides matching TRBD2. Germline V gives CDR1 SGHVS, CDR2 FNYEAQ. This CDR3 spans 15 amino acids. V lost 4 bases to trimming and J lost 3 bases; unmatched junction nucleotides: 7. CDR3 in amino acids: CASSSSGIRTDTQYF. The CDR3 bases are TGTGCCAGCAGCTCAAGCGGGATTAGGACAGATACGCAGTATTTT.

The chain employs TRBV5-1 and TRBJ1-1, with D maybe TRBD1 (5 bases). This CDR3 spans 16 amino acids. CDR1 is SGHRS and CDR2 is YFSETQ in the germline V gene. V lost 0 bases, J lost 3 bases, and 15 bases lay in between. The CDR3 here is CASSLGTGVYDTEAFF. The CDR3 DNA reads as TGCGCCAGCAGCTTGGGAACGGGGGTCTATGACACTGAAGCTTTCTTT.

Remarks on this clonotype: One end of the junction is discordant with germline, which a read error may explain. The CDR3 loop reads CVSSFGVRRLNQPQHF. The CDR3 DNA sequence: TGTGTCAGCAGTTTCGGGGTCAGGAGACTCAATCAGCCCCAGCATTTT. The rearrangement links TRBV27 to TRBJ1-5, with D unresolved. CDR1 and CDR2 (germline): MNHEY, SMNVEV (reference sequence). The CDR3 runs to 16 residues.

This clonotype was observed a handful of times. CDR3 nucleotides: TGTGCCAGCAGAGTGGAGGGGATAAACACTGAAGCTTTCTTT. This translates into CASRVEGINTEAFF. This chain links TRBV12-3 or TRBV12-4 with TRBJ1-1; tentatively, D is TRBD1 (5 bases). V gave up 6 bases and J gave up 2 bases, with 13 bases separating them. The CDR3 totals 14 residues.